The next 23 T cell receptor beta chains were all read from a single sample in a study of cytomegalovirus exposure and HLA in healthy donors. PCR employed 60 Vbeta and 13 Jbeta primers. Some clones are missing from TCRdb's copy, which holds only in-frame ones; the method was immunoSEQ multiplex PCR. The sample includes 95,000 to 100,000 clones, roughly 70% seen only once; the top ten take approximately 1.8%. The source material was PBMCs. The origin of the receptors is a male donor in good health and CMV-seronegative.

This chain joins TRBV28 and TRBJ1-5; possibly TRBD1 for D (5 bases). CDR1 is MDHEN, CDR2 SYDVKM, per germline. The CDR3 extends over 14 amino acids. Trimming shortened V by 5 bases and J by 7 bases, and 15 bases separated the two germline ends. The CDR3 sequence: CASSPAGGVQPQHF. The DNA of the CDR3 is TGTGCCAGCAGTCCGGCGGGGGGGGTACAGCCCCAGCATTTT.

The chain employs TRBV5-1 and TRBJ2-7; D remains ambiguous. CDR3 length: 15 residues. Germline CDR1 is SGHRS and CDR2 is YFSETQ. V gave up 0 bases and J gave up 2 bases, with 12 bases separating them. The DNA for the CDR3 is TGCGCCAGCAGCTTGGGTGTTCTGGGCACCTACGAGCAGTACTTC. Protein product: CASSLGVLGTYEQYF.

The chain joins TRBV5-6 to TRBJ1-2; 9 bases line up with TRBD1. The trim removed 2 bases at V and 5 bases at J, leaving 13 bases unmatched. Germline V gives CDR1 SGHDT, CDR2 YYEEEE. This CDR3 has 17 residues. Here the CDR3 reads CASSFGTGIRGVYGYTF. The CDR3 DNA follows: TGTGCCAGCAGCTTCGGGACAGGGATTCGGGGAGTATATGGCTACACCTTC.

V is TRBV7-9 and J is TRBJ1-5; D is possibly TRBD1 (6 bases). The CDR3 spans 16 residues. Germline V lookup: CDR1 SEHNR, CDR2 FQNEAQ (reference sequence). V was pared by 5 bases and J by 5 bases, with 19 bases between. The CDR3: CASSPDRIQGHQPQHF. CDR3 in DNA: TGTGCCAGCAGCCCCGACAGGATCCAGGGGCATCAGCCCCAGCATTTT. Full variable domain (outside the CDR3, taken from reference TRBV7-9 and TRBJ1-5): DTGVSQNPRHKITKRGQNVTFRCDPISEHNRLYWYRQTLGQGPEFLTYFQNEAQLEKSRLLSDRFSAERPKGSFSTLEIQRTEQGDSAMYLCASSPDRIQGHQPQHFGDGTRLSIL.

The chain joins TRBV5-6 to TRBJ2-7; 8 bases map to TRBD1. The CDR3 is 14 residues long. J gave up 2 bases and V 4 bases, and 5 bases lay outside the gene matches. CDR1 SGHDT and CDR2 YYEEEE come from the germline V gene. The CDR3 DNA reads as TGTGCCAGCAGCCGACAGGGGAACCCCTACGAGCAGTACTTC. This encodes CASSRQGNPYEQYF.

The V call is TRBV27, the J call TRBJ1-2; 9 bases map to TRBD1. J was trimmed by 8 bases and V by 6 bases; bases with no gene match: 7. CDR3 length: 13 residues. CDR1 MNHEY and CDR2 SMNVEV come from the germline V gene (reference sequence). CDR3 coding DNA: TGTGCCAGCAGCTATACAGGGGGCCGGGGCTACACCTTC. Translating it yields CASSYTGGRGYTF.

This chain joins TRBV19 and TRBJ2-2; TRBD2 is a possible D gene (6 bases). This CDR3 is 13 amino acids long. V gave up 9 bases and J gave up 3 bases, with 11 bases separating them. Germline V gene data show CDR1 as LNHDA and CDR2 as SQIVND (reference sequence). CDR3 sequence: CASPRLDTGELFF. CDR3 in DNA: TGTGCCAGCCCAAGACTAGACACCGGGGAGCTGTTTTTT.

This clone was detected a few times. V and J are TRBV5-6 and TRBJ2-2; 9 nucleotides match TRBD1. The CDR3 runs 17 residues. Germline CDR1 and CDR2: SGHDT and YYEEEE. With 0 bases clipped from V and 3 bases from J, the junction kept 6 bases outside the gene matches. CDR3 sequence reads: CASSLAGTGLYTGELFF. The CDR3 DNA sequence: TGTGCCAGCAGCTTGGCCGGGACAGGGCTGTACACCGGGGAGCTGTTTTTT.

This clone was counted once. The chain links TRBV10-3 to TRBJ2-3, with a weak D call TRBD2 (6 bases). Trimming took off 4 bases at V and 6 bases at J, with 17 bases between the two ends. Germline V gene data show CDR1 as ENHRY and CDR2 as SYGVKD. The CDR3 has 15 amino acids. The CDR3 coding sequence is TGTGCCATCAGTGCGCGGGGCGCCCCCTTGGATACGCAGTATTTT. It is translated as CAISARGAPLDTQYF.

The rearrangement uses TRBV30 and TRBJ1-2; D might be TRBD1 (5 bases). With 1 base removed from V and 8 bases from J, the gap between germline ends came to 8 bases. The CDR3 is made up of 11 amino acids. The germline V gene has CDR1 GTSNPN and CDR2 SVGIG (reference sequence). The CDR3 sequence: CAWSDRSGYTF. CDR3 bases: TGTGCCTGGAGTGACAGGTCCGGCTACACCTTC. Filled out from reference TRBV30 and TRBJ1-2, the complete variable domain reads SQTIHQWPATLVQPVGSPLSLECTVEGTSNPNLYWYRQAAGRGLQLLFYSVGIGQISSEVPQNLSASRPQDRQFILSSKKLLLSDSGFYLCAWSDRSGYTFGSGTRLTVV.

This chain links TRBV11-2 with TRBJ2-7; 7 bases are a match to TRBD1. The ends lost 6 bases at V and 0 bases at J; junction bases unmatched: 2. Germline assignment: CDR1 SGHAT and CDR2 FQNNGV. The CDR3 runs to 13 residues. The CDR3 bases are TGTGCCAGCAGTCAGGGGGTCTCCTACGAGCAGTACTTC. Translation: CASSQGVSYEQYF.

Worth noting for this clone: A read error may produce the germline difference seen at one junction end. The V and J genes are TRBV4-1 and TRBJ2-3, with 13 bases aligning to TRBD2. CDR3 length: 20 residues. Germline V gives CDR1 MGHRA, CDR2 YSYEKL. The CDR3 region is CASSLEGRTSGRALTDTQYF. The CDR3 nucleotides read TGCGCCAGTAGCCTCGAGGGACGTACTAGCGGGAGGGCCTTAACAGATACGCAGTATTTT.

The chain recombines TRBV11-2 with TRBJ2-7; maybe TRBD1 (5 bases). Trimming stripped 1 base from V and 0 bases from J, with 13 bases between. Germline CDR1 SGHAT, CDR2 FQNNGV. CDR3 length: 16 residues. CDR3 loop: CASSLVGRKLSYEQYF. The CDR3 coding sequence is TGTGCCAGCAGCTTAGTGGGGCGGAAGCTCTCCTACGAGCAGTACTTC.

V usage is TRBV19 and J usage is TRBJ2-5; TRBD1 matches 10 bases. This CDR3 is 15 amino acids long. With V trimmed by 6 bases and J by 5 bases, 9 bases remained unmatched. Per germline, CDR1 LNHDA and CDR2 SQIVND (reference sequence). CDR3 in amino acids: CASRPGQGEIETQYF. In nucleotides, the CDR3 is TGTGCCAGTAGGCCCGGACAGGGGGAGATTGAGACCCAGTACTTC. The full variable domain, its missing parts supplied by reference TRBV19 and TRBJ2-5, is DGGITQSPKYLFRKEGQNVTLSCEQNLNHDAMYWYRQDPGQGLRLIYYSQIVNDFQKGDIAEGYSVSREKKESFPLTVTSAQKNPTAFYLCASRPGQGEIETQYFGPGTRLLVL.

The rearrangement joins TRBV5-1 to TRBJ2-5; perhaps TRBD2 as D (7 bases). CDR1 is SGHRS, CDR2 YFSETQ, per germline. There are 15 residues in the CDR3. V shed 0 bases and J shed 5 bases, with 14 bases lying between them. The CDR3 bases are TGCGCCAGCAGCTTGGCCTCCAGGGGAGGGGAGACCCAGTACTTC. Its translation is CASSLASRGGETQYF.

This clone has only a few counts. The V and J genes are TRBV7-2 and TRBJ2-3; 8 bases align to TRBD2. The CDR3 is 18 residues long. Germline V gene lookup returns CDR1 SGHTA and CDR2 FQGNSA. V lost 5 bases, J lost 2 bases, and 15 bases stayed unmatched. CDR3 region: CASSHPISGENYTDTQYF. The CDR3 nucleotides read TGTGCCAGCAGCCATCCTATTAGCGGGGAAAATTACACAGATACGCAGTATTTT.

This clone turned up a few times. The rearrangement uses TRBV13 and TRBJ1-3; 9 positions match TRBD1. The germline gives CDR1 PRHDT, CDR2 FYEKMQ (reference sequence). With V trimmed by 5 bases and J by 0 bases, 5 bases remained unmatched. The CDR3 has 16 amino acids. For the CDR3, the DNA is TGTGCCAGCAGCCGGGACAGGGAATCCTCTGGAAACACCATATATTTT. It encodes CASSRDRESSGNTIYF.

The chain recombines TRBV4-2 with TRBJ1-2; unclear D gene. In germline, CDR1 is LGHNA, CDR2 YNFKEQ. V dropped 0 bases and J dropped 3 bases, with 8 bases sitting between them. The CDR3 sequence is 14 residues long. The CDR3 protein is CASSQERRDYGYTF. DNA of the CDR3: TGTGCCAGCAGCCAAGAGCGGCGGGACTATGGCTACACCTTC.

This chain uses TRBV6-1 with TRBJ1-2, with D possibly being TRBD1 (5 bases). The CDR3 spans 15 residues. Germline CDR1 and CDR2: MNHNS and SASEGT. V lost 6 bases to trimming and J lost 6 bases, with 20 bases between them. For the CDR3, the DNA is TGTGCCAGCAGCCCCCGCTGGTTGGGGCTTCATGGCTACACCTTC. Protein product: CASSPRWLGLHGYTF.

V usage is TRBV5-1 and J usage is TRBJ2-7; no definite D call. CDR1 and CDR2 from the germline V gene are SGHRS and YFSETQ. This CDR3 spans 14 amino acids. The ends were cut back, 1 base at V and 5 bases at J, with 13 bases in the middle. DNA of the CDR3: TGCGCCAGCAGCTTGAGACTCACTCTCGACGAGCAGTACTTC. The encoded protein is CASSLRLTLDEQYF.

The CDR3 here is CASSQEGKGARDTQYF. DNA of the CDR3: TGTGCCAGCAGCCAAGAGGGGAAGGGGGCGAGAGATACGCAGTATTTT. This rearrangement joins TRBV4-2 to TRBJ2-3, with 7 bases identical to TRBD1. The germline CDR1 and CDR2 sequences are LGHNA and YNFKEQ. J gave up 5 bases and V 0 bases, and 8 bases lay outside the gene matches. The CDR3 extends over 16 amino acids.

The chain joins TRBV27 to TRBJ2-5, with 7 bases fitting TRBD1. The closer fit of TRBJ2-7 to the DNA end suggests the J call may be wrong. The CDR3 runs to 15 residues. Germline V gene sequence: CDR1 MNHEY, CDR2 SMNVEV (reference sequence). CDR3 amino acids: CASSPTRQGPYEQYF. The CDR3 DNA reads as TGTGCCAGCAGTCCCACCCGACAGGGACCCTACGAGCAGTACTTC.

The rearrangement joins TRBV30 to TRBJ2-3; 7 bases map to TRBD2. Trimming cost V 0 bases and J 0 bases; bases outside gene matches: 3. This CDR3 has 15 amino acids. The germline gives CDR1 GTSNPN, CDR2 SVGIG (reference sequence). CDR3: CAWSVLASSTDTQYF. DNA for the CDR3: TGTGCCTGGAGTGTACTAGCGTCTAGCACAGATACGCAGTATTTT.